Below, 15 T cell receptor beta chains from the same sample are listed, as sequenced in a study of T cells in women clearing cervical HPV infection. The repertoire was sequenced with immunoSEQ multiplex PCR; TCRdb's copy has only in-frame clones and lacks some. This sample's table reports 45,000 to 55,000 clones. Sequenced material: blood buffy coat. The receptor source for this set is a woman between 18 and 69 years old with a cervical HPV16 infection that either progressed to CIN3+ or cleared (not recorded which).

With regard to this clone: The read comes to an end 3 residues before the CDR3 does, leaving the germline J gene to fill in the end. The chain couples TRBV30 to TRBJ1-1, with 10 bases lining up with TRBD1. The CDR3 is 15 residues long. From germline, CDR1 is GTSNPN and CDR2 SVGIG (reference sequence). Partial CDR3 DNA: TGTGCCTGGAGTGGCCCGGGACAGGGGTGGACGAGG. Its protein is CAWSGPGQGWTR. The CDR3 reads in full as CAWSGPGQGWTRAFF.

With regard to this clone: Coverage ceases 3 residues before the CDR3 finishes, and the germline J gene fills in the end. The chain uses TRBV11-2 and TRBJ2-3; 7 bases match TRBD1. The CDR3 sequence is 15 residues long. After removal of 7 bases from V and 2 bases from J, the junction contained 9 bases not matched to a gene. Germline CDR1 SGHAT, CDR2 FQNNGV. CDR3 in amino acids: CASTDPGQATDTQYF. CDR3 DNA, as far as it was read: TGTGCCAGCACCGACCCCGGACAGGCCACAGATACG.

A word on this clone: The sequence runs out 3 residues before the end of the CDR3; the remainder is reconstructed from the germline J gene. This sequence joins TRBV20-1 and TRBJ2-5; 8 bases agree with TRBD2. Germline loops: CDR1 DFQATT, CDR2 SNEGSKA (reference sequence). The CDR3 covers 14 residues. The J segment lost 2 bases and the V segment lost 3 bases, leaving 5 bases of the junction unmatched. CDR3: CSASGGAGQETQYF. CDR3 DNA, as far as it was read: TGCAGTGCTAGCGGGGGGGCCGGTCAAGAGACC.

For this clone: The read falls 3 residues short of the CDR3 end, and the missing part is taken from the germline J gene. This sequence joins TRBV30 and TRBJ2-1, with 13 bases aligning to TRBD2. J gave up 3 bases and V 4 bases, and 6 bases lay outside the gene matches. The germline CDR1 and CDR2 sequences are GTSNPN and SVGIG (reference sequence). The CDR3 covers 16 residues. CDR3 DNA, as far as it was read: TGTGCCTGGACCAGGACTAGCGGGGGCCTCTACAATGAG. Its translation: CAWTRTSGGLYNE. The entire CDR3 sequence reads CAWTRTSGGLYNEQFF. The complete variable domain, with remaining parts taken from reference TRBV30 and TRBJ2-1, reads SQTIHQWPATLVQPVGSPLSLECTVEGTSNPNLYWYRQAAGRGLQLLFYSVGIGQISSEVPQNLSASRPQDRQFILSSKKLLLSDSGFYLCAWTRTSGGLYNEQFFGPGTRLTVL.

Remarks on this clone: The CDR3 end lies 3 residues beyond the end of the read and is filled in from the germline J gene. This chain connects TRBV20-1 to TRBJ2-5, with a possible D match to TRBD2 (7 bases). The germline V gene encodes CDR1 DFQATT and CDR2 SNEGSKA (reference sequence). Trimming cost V 4 bases and J 2 bases, with 14 bases left between them. This CDR3 has 14 amino acids. The chain's CDR3 is CSAKRGGPQETQYF. CDR3 DNA (partial): TGCAGTGCTAAGCGCGGGGGCCCTCAAGAGACC.

As for this clone: The read terminates 3 residues ahead of where the CDR3 ends, so the germline J gene completes it. The chain has TRBV11-2 and TRBJ2-1; possible D gene TRBD1, 5 bases. V was trimmed by 7 bases and J by 6 bases, leaving 7 bases between them. The V gene's germline CDR1 is SGHAT and CDR2 FQNNGV. The CDR3 is made up of 11 amino acids. The CDR3 DNA, read in part, is TGTGCCAGCACGCAGGGCAATGAG. It specifies CASTQGNE. Given in full, the CDR3 is CASTQGNEQFF.

As regards this clone: The read terminates 3 residues ahead of where the CDR3 ends, so the germline J gene completes it. The V gene is TRBV19, the J gene TRBJ2-1; tentative D call: TRBD2 (6 bases). Germline loops: CDR1 LNHDA, CDR2 SQIVND (reference sequence). The CDR3 runs 13 residues. V lost 7 bases, J lost 9 bases, and 16 bases lay in between. The covered CDR3 bases are TGTGCCAGTAAGATAAGCCTGGGGGGTGAG. It is translated as CASKISLGGE. The full CDR3 reads CASKISLGGEQFF.

A note on this clone: The read stops 3 residues short of the end of the CDR3; the missing end is completed from the germline J gene. This chain uses TRBV28 with TRBJ1-2; 9 bases fit TRBD1. The CDR3 runs 16 residues. Germline V lookup: CDR1 MDHEN, CDR2 SYDVKM. V lost 1 base and J lost 0; bases outside the gene matches: 3. The CDR3 bases that were read are TGTGCCAGCAGTTTATCACAGGGGGCGTCTAACTATGGC. Its translation: CASSLSQGASNYG. The full CDR3 protein reads CASSLSQGASNYGYTF.

The CDR3 DNA, read in part, is TGCGCCAGCAGCTTGGGAGGTGTTACAGATACG. Translation: CASSLGGVTDT. The CDR3, in full, reads CASSLGGVTDTQYF. This sequence joins TRBV5-1 and TRBJ2-3; D gene unclear. With the read ending 3 residues before the CDR3 end, the germline J gene is used to fill in that end. Germline V gives CDR1 SGHRS, CDR2 YFSETQ. The ends were cut back, 0 bases at V and 3 bases at J, with 8 bases in the middle. There are 14 residues in the CDR3.

About this clone: The read terminates 3 residues before the CDR3 end, so the remaining end is supplied by the germline J gene. This specimen includes other DNA sequences encoding the same CDR3. The V and J genes are TRBV10-3 and TRBJ2-3; a possible D gene is TRBD2 (7 bases). The V and J ends lost 10 bases and 6 bases respectively, with 20 bases between them. This CDR3 comprises 14 residues. Germline CDR1 reads ENHRY; CDR2 reads SYGVKD. The CDR3 here is CATRVTGGEDTQYF. CDR3 DNA (partial): TGTGCCACCAGAGTGACGGGGGGCGAGGATACG.

On this clone itself: The read halts 3 residues ahead of the CDR3 end, with the missing end drawn from the germline J gene. The chain uses TRBV7-9 and TRBJ2-5; D is undetermined. The V end was cut by 10 bases, the J end by 1 base, with 4 bases between. CDR3 length: 10 residues. Germline V gene sequence: CDR1 SEHNR, CDR2 FQNEAQ (reference sequence). CDR3 bases read: TGTGCCACCGTCCAAGAGACC. As protein: CATVQET. The CDR3 in full is CATVQETQYF. The full variable domain, in which reference TRBV7-9 and TRBJ2-5 provide the parts outside the CDR3, is DTGVSQNPRHKITKRGQNVTFRCDPISEHNRLYWYRQTLGQGPEFLTYFQNEAQLEKSRLLSDRFSAERPKGSFSTLEIQRTEQGDSAMYLCATVQETQYFGPGTRLLVL.

Of note for this clone: The sequence runs out 3 residues before the end of the CDR3; the remainder is reconstructed from the germline J gene. This chain links TRBV13 with TRBJ2-7; 15 bases align to TRBD2. Germline trimming cut 5 bases from V and 3 bases from J; bases unmatched to any gene: 11. The CDR3 loop spans 18 amino acids. Germline CDR1 PRHDT, CDR2 FYEKMQ (reference sequence). The sequenced part of the CDR3 DNA is TGTGCCAGCAGCCTCCAAGGACTAGCGGGGGGGCTGATCTACGAG. Its protein is CASSLQGLAGGLIYE. The full-length CDR3 reads as CASSLQGLAGGLIYEQYF.

Details on this clone: The observed sequence ends 3 residues before the CDR3 terminus, with the missing tail filled in from the germline J gene. The chain employs TRBV7-8 and TRBJ2-6; D may be TRBD2 (5 bases). CDR3 size: 17 residues. The germline gives CDR1 SGHVS, CDR2 FQNEAQ. The V gene lost 1 base and the J gene lost 0 bases, with 10 bases spanning the gap. The DNA read from the CDR3 is TGTGCCAGCAGCTTAGAGCTCCGGGGCTCTGGGGCCAACGTC. It translates to CASSLELRGSGANV. The CDR3 reads in full as CASSLELRGSGANVLTF.

This clone is medium-sized by frequency. CDR3 loop: CASSPTGEGANVLTF. The CDR3 bases that were read are TGTGCCAGCAGTCCTACAGGGGAGGGGGCCAACGTC. The chain has TRBV6-2 or TRBV6-3 and TRBJ2-6; 7 positions agree with TRBD1. The CDR3 end falls 3 residues outside the read, so it is completed with the germline J gene. The J segment lost 4 bases and the V segment lost 5 bases, leaving 5 bases of the junction unmatched. The germline V gene encodes CDR1 MNHEY and CDR2 SVGEGT. The CDR3 runs 15 residues.

A remark on this clone: The read stops 3 residues short of the end of the CDR3; the missing end is completed from the germline J gene. V is TRBV5-1 and J is TRBJ2-7, with 8 nucleotides matching TRBD1. Trimming cost V 4 bases and J 3 bases; bases outside gene matches: 6. This CDR3 is 14 amino acids long. Germline-derived CDR1 and CDR2 are SGHRS and YFSETQ. CDR3 bases read: TGCGCCAGCAGCAGGGGACAGGCTAACTACGAG. Protein: CASSRGQANYE. The CDR3 in its entirety is CASSRGQANYEQYF.